Listed below are T cell receptor beta chains from one sample, sequenced in a study of blood T cell repertoires in COVID-19. Produced via immunoSEQ multiplex PCR; TCRdb's table is partial and in-frame only. The repertoire includes some 330,000 clones, over 75% of them detected once, and about 2.1% sits in the top ten. Sequenced input: PBMCs or T cells enriched from blood (not recorded which). These receptors originate from a middle-aged man in a cohort exposed to, infected with or recovered from COVID-19 (not recorded which). The CDR3 runs from the conserved cysteine through the conserved F or W. The order of the fields is clone size, J gene, V gene, CDR3 protein. The size of a clone is reported for some rows only, either as once, few or many, or as a class for expanded clones.

- | TRBJ2-7 | TRBV11-3 | CASRHQTSTSYEQYF
- | TRBJ2-5 | TRBV5-8 | CASSLGAGRETQYF
- | TRBJ1-2 | TRBV27 | CASSLSPGQAPNGYTF
- | TRBJ2-5 | TRBV21-1 | CASSSRRDREETQYF
- | TRBJ2-3 | TRBV4-1 | CASSQIAGYTDTQYF
- | TRBJ1-1 | TRBV29-1 | CSAGHRGPTEAFF
- | TRBJ2-5 | TRBV5-1 | CASSPSRGGETQYF
- | TRBJ2-3 | TRBV27 | CASRGTSGSLSTDTQYF
- | TRBJ2-7 | TRBV6-5 | CASKDRGYEQYF
once | TRBJ2-1 | TRBV5-1 | CASSLGAGQYNEQFF
- | TRBJ1-1 | TRBV28 | CASSSAALNTEAFF